These 32 T cell receptor beta chains share one sample of origin, sequenced in a study of T cell responses to AZD1222 COVID-19 vaccine. TCRdb's copy holds only in-frame clones and misses some; the assay was immunoSEQ multiplex PCR. The sample holds over 85,000 clones, roughly nine tenths seen once. The source material was peripheral blood, sampled on day 0 of AZD1222 vaccination. The source is an adult in good health.

This clone was detected only once. The rearrangement links TRBV29-1 to TRBJ2-1; 7 positions match TRBD1. Per germline, CDR1 SQVTM and CDR2 ANQGSEA. This CDR3 region has 13 residues. The ends lost 4 bases at V and 4 bases at J; junction bases unmatched: 4. The CDR3: CSVGPGGYNEQFF. CDR3 nucleotides: TGCAGCGTTGGGCCAGGGGGTTACAATGAGCAGTTCTTC.

This clone was seen more than once but under ten times. The chain has TRBV12-3 or TRBV12-4 and TRBJ2-7; no clear D. Trimming pared 4 bases from V and 1 base from J, leaving 8 bases between. The CDR3 has 13 residues. Here the CDR3 DNA reads TGTGCCAGCAGTTCCGTTGGATCCTACGAGCAGTACTTC. Translated: CASSSVGSYEQYF.

This rearrangement joins TRBV21-1 to TRBJ2-7; TRBD1 is the table's D call, not checked against the DNA. TRBV21-1 is a listed pseudogene. The CDR3 loop spans 8 amino acids. The DNA of the CDR3 is TGTGCCCACTACGAGCAGTACTTC. It is translated as CAHYEQYF.

Concerning this clone: The junction differs from germline at one of its ends, possibly a read error. The chain uses TRBV6-5 and TRBJ1-2; the D gene is possibly TRBD1 (6 bases). The CDR3 covers 13 residues. Per the germline V gene, CDR1 is MNHEY and CDR2 is SVGAGI. For the CDR3, the DNA is TGTGCCAGCGGTTACTTTGGGGGGCAAGGCTACACCTTC. It is translated as CASGYFGGQGYTF.

J is TRBJ2-7 and V is TRBV28; D perhaps matches TRBD2 (5 bases). V was trimmed by 5 bases and J by 3 bases, leaving 8 bases between them. There are 12 residues in the CDR3. Germline V gene data show CDR1 as MDHEN and CDR2 as SYDVKM. The CDR3 nucleotides read TGTGCCAGCAGTAGCGGCGGCTACGAGCAGTACTTC. This gives the protein CASSSGGYEQYF.

The genes are TRBV29-1 and TRBJ1-4; D gene uncertain. Germline CDR1 is SQVTM and CDR2 is ANQGSEA. The V gene lost 7 bases and the J gene lost 4 bases, with 13 bases spanning the gap. This CDR3 region has 13 residues. The CDR3 coding sequence is TGCAGCGGACAAGACCGAGTTAATGAAAAACTGTTTTTT. It specifies CSGQDRVNEKLFF. The whole variable domain, remainder taken from reference TRBV29-1 and TRBJ1-4, is SAVISQKPSRDICQRGTSLTIQCQVDSQVTMMFWYRQQPGQSLTLIATANQGSEATYESGFVIDKFPISRPNLTFSTLTVSNMSPEDSSIYLCSGQDRVNEKLFFGSGTQLSVL.

The chain employs TRBV15 and TRBJ2-1; D gene uncertain. Germline V gives CDR1 LNHNV, CDR2 YYDKDF (reference sequence). CDR3 length equals 15 residues. V shed 4 bases and J shed 0 bases, with 10 bases lying between them. CDR3 protein: CATSTSLSSYNEQFF. The CDR3 DNA sequence: TGTGCCACCAGCACCTCACTCAGCTCCTACAATGAGCAGTTCTTC.

V gene TRBV18 combines with J gene TRBJ1-5; 8 nucleotides agree with TRBD1. V shed 6 bases, J shed 6 bases, and the junction held 4 bases outside the gene matches. Germline CDR1 and CDR2: KGHSH and LQKENI. This CDR3 comprises 13 residues. CDR3 DNA: TGTGCCAGCTCGCAGGGGGCGAGTCAGCCCCAGCATTTT. It yields the protein CASSQGASQPQHF.

The gene calls are TRBV7-2 and TRBJ2-3, with D perhaps TRBD2 (6 bases). Per germline, CDR1 SGHTA and CDR2 FQGNSA. Trimming stripped 3 bases from V and 4 bases from J, with 17 bases between. CDR3 length: 16 amino acids. The CDR3 DNA follows: TGTGCCAGCAGCTTGGCTTCGGGTTCGGGAGCAGATACGCAGTATTTT. Its translation: CASSLASGSGADTQYF. The full variable domain, completed using reference TRBV7-2 and TRBJ2-3, is GAGVSQSPSNKVTEKGKDVELRCDPISGHTALYWYRQSLGQGLEFLIYFQGNSAPDKSGLPSDRFSAERTGGSVSTLTIQRTQQEDSAVYLCASSLASGSGADTQYFGPGTRLTVL.

The sample holds one count of this clone. The chain joins TRBV12-3 or TRBV12-4 to TRBJ1-5, with D hard to call. With 5 bases removed from V and 7 bases from J, the gap between germline ends came to 6 bases. The CDR3 loop spans 11 amino acids. CDR3 sequence reads: CASSRGQPQHF. The CDR3 coding sequence is TGTGCCAGCAGTCGAGGACAGCCCCAGCATTTT.

The chain has TRBV7-3 and TRBJ1-2, with D tentatively TRBD1 (5 bases). Per the germline V gene, CDR1 is SGHTA and CDR2 is FQGTGA. V was pared by 5 bases and J by 5 bases, with 15 bases between. The CDR3 is made up of 14 amino acids. CDR3 nucleotides: TGTGCCAGCAGCCCCGGTGGAGGGGAGTATGGCTACACCTTC. Translation: CASSPGGGEYGYTF. Full variable domain (rest looked up from reference TRBV7-3 and TRBJ1-2): GAGVSQTPSNKVTEKGKYVELRCDPISGHTALYWYRQSLGQGPEFLIYFQGTGAADDSGLPNDRFFAVRPEGSVSTLKIQRTERGDSAVYLCASSPGGGEYGYTFGSGTRLTVV.

V is TRBV6-5 and J is TRBJ2-2; 9 bases fit TRBD1. Trimming cost V 6 bases and J 4 bases; bases outside gene matches: 3. Germline V gene data show CDR1 as MNHEY and CDR2 as SVGAGI. The length of the CDR3 is 14 residues. CDR3 in amino acids: CASRRDRVTGELFF. CDR3 DNA sequence: TGTGCCAGCAGGAGGGACAGGGTCACCGGGGAGCTGTTTTTT.

V gene TRBV21-1 combines with J gene TRBJ1-4; the table's D gene call, TRBD1, was not cross checked with the DNA. TRBV21-1 is a documented pseudogene. This CDR3 is built from 13 residues. The CDR3 loop reads CARTGLANEKLFF. CDR3 coding DNA: TGTGCCAGGACAGGGCTAGCTAATGAAAAACTGTTTTTT.

This clone was seen only once. The chain couples TRBV6-5 to TRBJ2-3; TRBD1 might be the D (5 bases). V was trimmed by 3 bases and J by 6 bases, leaving 7 bases between them. The CDR3 is made up of 12 amino acids. Germline V lookup: CDR1 MNHEY, CDR2 SVGAGI. The CDR3: CASSYRGDTQYF. CDR3 DNA: TGTGCCAGCAGTTATAGGGGCGATACGCAGTATTTT.

This chain joins TRBV4-3 and TRBJ2-7; 8 nucleotides agree with TRBD2. Germline V gives CDR1 LGHNA, CDR2 YSLEER. The V segment lost 0 bases and the J segment 3 bases; nucleotides outside the gene matches: 10. The CDR3 covers 17 residues. The CDR3, as DNA: TGCGCCAGCAGCCAAGAAGCTTATATAGCGGGGAACTACGAGCAGTACTTC. It yields the protein CASSQEAYIAGNYEQYF.

This chain joins TRBV7-9 and TRBJ2-5; 11 bases are a match to TRBD1. J lost 6 bases, V lost 2 bases, and 11 bases had no gene match. The CDR3 consists of 17 residues. From germline, CDR1 is SEHNR and CDR2 FQNEAQ (reference sequence). This CDR3 reads CASSLSRDRGIEKTQYF. The CDR3 DNA sequence: TGTGCCAGCAGCTTAAGCCGGGACAGGGGGATAGAAAAGACCCAGTACTTC.

The CDR3 here is CASSPWRVDEAFF. The DNA for the CDR3 is TGTGCCAGCAGCCCTTGGCGGGTGGATGAAGCTTTCTTT. V usage is TRBV3-1 (or the pseudogene TRBV3-2) and J usage is TRBJ1-1; D not resolved. Germline V lookup: CDR1 LGHDT, CDR2 YNNKEL (reference sequence). V lost 4 bases and J lost 7, with 13 bases in between. The CDR3 extends over 13 amino acids.

The chain is built from TRBV18 and TRBJ1-6; D is unclear. The V gene lost 6 bases and the J gene lost 7 bases, with 13 bases spanning the gap. The CDR3 sequence is 14 residues long. Germline V gene lookup returns CDR1 KGHSH and CDR2 LQKENI. The DNA for the CDR3 is TGTGCCAGCTCGCTATGGCAGCGAAATTCACCCCTCCACTTT. Translating gives CASSLWQRNSPLHF.

V and J are TRBV6-1 and TRBJ1-6; D gene uncertain. The CDR3 is 13 residues long. Germline loops: CDR1 MNHNS, CDR2 SASEGT. The V gene lost 2 bases and the J gene lost 7 bases, with 6 bases spanning the gap. The CDR3 bases are TGTGCCAGCAGTGAAAGGGCCAATTCACCCCTCCACTTT. Protein: CASSERANSPLHF.

The CDR3 is CASSLGGGLNSPLHF. CDR3 nucleotide sequence: TGTGCCAGCAGCTTAGGTGGGGGACTCAATTCACCCCTCCACTTT. The chain recombines TRBV7-9 with TRBJ1-6; D might be TRBD1 (5 bases). Deletions cut 1 base from V and 7 bases from J, with 11 bases between. Germline CDR1 is SEHNR and CDR2 is FQNEAQ (reference sequence). The CDR3 loop spans 15 amino acids.

The CDR3 here is CASSPGTRTVNYGYTF. CDR3 DNA: TGCGCCAGCAGCCCCGGGACACGGACGGTTAACTATGGCTACACCTTC. V gene TRBV5-1 combines with J gene TRBJ1-2, with a possible D match to TRBD1 (6 bases). Germline assignment: CDR1 SGHRS and CDR2 YFSETQ. The V end was cut by 4 bases, the J end by 1 base, with 17 bases between. This CDR3 spans 16 amino acids.

This clone was recorded only once. This chain connects TRBV28 to TRBJ1-3, with unresolved D. The CDR3 contains 12 residues. Germline lookup yields CDR1 MDHEN and CDR2 SYDVKM. V was trimmed by 4 bases and J by 5 bases, leaving 6 bases between them. CDR3 in amino acids: CASSSQRNTIYF. CDR3 in DNA: TGTGCCAGCAGTTCGCAGAGAAACACCATATATTTT.

This rearrangement joins TRBV9 to TRBJ2-2; 11 nucleotides agree with TRBD2. The germline CDR1 and CDR2 sequences are SGDLS and YYNGEE. J gave up 5 bases and V 3 bases, and 6 bases lay outside the gene matches. There are 16 residues in the CDR3. Here the CDR3 DNA reads TGTGCCAGCAGCGCATCCGGGACTAGCGGTACCGGGGAGCTGTTTTTT. Its protein is CASSASGTSGTGELFF.

The chain couples TRBV29-1 to TRBJ1-4; the D gene is possibly TRBD1 (6 bases). Germline values: CDR1 SQVTM, CDR2 ANQGSEA. Trimming cost V 6 bases and J 6 bases, with 17 bases left between them. CDR3 length equals 14 residues. CDR3 amino acids: CSVTRTGSDEKLFF. The DNA of the CDR3 is TGCAGCGTCACTCGAACAGGGTCCGATGAAAAACTGTTTTTT.

The genes are TRBV28 and TRBJ1-6, with D unresolved. Per the germline V gene, CDR1 is MDHEN and CDR2 is SYDVKM. V dropped 6 bases and J dropped 8 bases, with 11 bases sitting between them. CDR3 length: 13 amino acids. CDR3 amino acids: CASSPRTHSPLHF. The CDR3 bases are TGTGCCAGCAGCCCAAGGACCCATTCACCCCTCCACTTT.

This chain connects TRBV5-4 to TRBJ2-5, with 9 bases that match TRBD2. The CDR3 consists of 16 residues. CDR1 and CDR2 from the germline V gene are SGHNT and YYREEE (reference sequence). Germline trimming cut 4 bases from V and 2 bases from J; bases unmatched to any gene: 9. CDR3 sequence: CASSLPGGGAQETQYF. The CDR3 DNA sequence: TGTGCCAGCAGCCTCCCAGGCGGGGGGGCTCAAGAGACCCAGTACTTC.

The rearrangement uses TRBV9 and TRBJ1-2, with a tentative D call TRBD1 (5 bases). The CDR3 has 15 residues. The V gene lost 3 bases and the J gene lost 5 bases, with 17 bases spanning the gap. The germline CDR1 and CDR2 sequences are SGDLS and YYNGEE. CDR3 in DNA: TGTGCCAGCAGCGGAGCATTTCAGGGAGGGTATGGCTACACCTTC. This encodes CASSGAFQGGYGYTF.

This clone was seen a handful of times. The V and J genes are TRBV5-1 and TRBJ1-3; D uncertain. Deletions cut 2 bases from V and 0 bases from J, with 3 bases between. Germline V gene sequence: CDR1 SGHRS, CDR2 YFSETQ. This CDR3 is 13 amino acids long. The CDR3 protein is CASSFSSGNTIYF. CDR3 DNA sequence: TGCGCCAGCAGCTTCAGCTCTGGAAACACCATATATTTT.

CDR3 nucleotide sequence: TGTGCCAGCAGACATCGGGACCAAGAGACCCAGTACTTC. Amino acids: CASRHRDQETQYF. The V gene is TRBV7-9, the J gene TRBJ2-5; D is undetermined. Germline V gene data show CDR1 as SEHNR and CDR2 as FQNEAQ (reference sequence). Trimming stripped 6 bases from V and 0 bases from J, with 8 bases between. The CDR3 runs to 13 residues.

This chain uses TRBV30 with TRBJ1-3; tentatively, D is TRBD1 (6 bases). Trimming took off 0 bases at V and 2 bases at J, with 8 bases between the two ends. Germline values: CDR1 GTSNPN, CDR2 SVGIG (reference sequence). There are 14 residues in the CDR3. CDR3 region: CAWSVGGAGNTIYF. The CDR3 DNA reads as TGTGCCTGGAGTGTAGGGGGGGCTGGAAACACCATATATTTT.

To note about this clone: The junction shows a germline mismatch at one end, possibly a read error. J is TRBJ2-7 and V is TRBV7-9; D call uncertain. The CDR3 totals 15 residues. Germline loops: CDR1 SEHNR, CDR2 FQNEAQ (reference sequence). The CDR3 region has the DNA TGTGCCAGCAGCCAACCTCGCGGTAGCTCCCACGAGCAGTACTTC. Protein: CASSQPRGSSHEQYF.

The rearrangement links TRBV21-1 to TRBJ2-7; the listed D gene, TRBD2, was not tested against the DNA. TRBV21-1 is deemed a pseudogene. The CDR3 contains 16 residues. CDR3 in DNA: TGTGCCAGCAGCAAAGATGATAGCGGGATGTTTTGCGAGCAGTACTTC. Amino acids: CASSKDDSGMFCEQYF.